The next 18 T cell receptor beta chains were all read from a single sample in a study of vaccination effects on CD4 cells after COVID-19. The antigens these receptors bind are not known. Generated by immunoSEQ multiplex PCR, the TCRdb table keeps only in-frame clones and is missing some. Of approximately 47,000 clones listed, roughly 72% are singletons. Culture lasted around eleven days before CD4+ T cell isolation. Participants received two doses of either the BNT162b2 or mRNA-1273 vaccine. Here the sequenced sample was CD4+ T cells from PBMCs cultured without peptide, taken after COVID-19 vaccination. The receptors were sampled from a human donor who received a COVID-19 vaccine.

This clone appeared once. The chain joins TRBV18 to TRBJ2-7; 9 bases are a match to TRBD2. The CDR3 has 14 residues. With 3 bases clipped from V and 0 bases from J, the junction kept 0 bases outside the gene matches. Germline V gene lookup returns CDR1 KGHSH and CDR2 LQKENI. The DNA of the CDR3 is TGTGCCAGCTCACCTAGCGGGAGCTCCTACGAGCAGTACTTC. Translating gives CASSPSGSSYEQYF. Drawing the rest from reference TRBV18 and TRBJ2-7, the complete variable domain is NAGVMQNPRHLVRRRGQEARLRCSPMKGHSHVYWYRQLPEEGLKFMVYLQKENIIDESGMPKERFSAEFPKEGPSILRIQQVVRGDSAAYFCASSPSGSSYEQYFGPGTRLTVT.

The V gene is TRBV6-5, the J gene TRBJ1-5; D possibly corresponds to TRBD1 (6 bases). Germline V CDR1 and CDR2: MNHEY, SVGAGI. The CDR3 covers 14 residues. The ends were cut back, 6 bases at V and 2 bases at J, with 11 bases in the middle. CDR3 residues: CASSDAGGNQPQHF. CDR3 nucleotides: TGTGCCAGCAGCGACGCAGGGGGCAATCAGCCCCAGCATTTT.

The CDR3 DNA sequence: TGTGCCAGCAGTGAAGCAGGCGGATTCTCCTACGAGCAGTACTTC. It encodes CASSEAGGFSYEQYF. The J gene is TRBJ2-7, the V gene TRBV6-1, with D unresolved. The CDR3 runs 15 residues. Looked up from germline, CDR1 is MNHNS and CDR2 is SASEGT. V was clipped by 0 bases and J by 0 bases, with 9 bases between them.

J is TRBJ1-2 and V is TRBV11-2; no reliable D call. V lost 9 bases to trimming and J lost 0 bases, with 17 bases between them. The CDR3 is 15 residues long. The germline V gene has CDR1 SGHAT and CDR2 FQNNGV. The CDR3 sequence is CASSTGPDANYGYTF. CDR3 coding DNA: TGTGCCAGTTCTACCGGGCCCGACGCTAACTATGGCTACACCTTC.

This chain connects TRBV15 to TRBJ2-1, with D unclear. V gave up 1 base and J gave up 4 bases, with 20 bases separating them. The V gene's germline CDR1 is LNHNV and CDR2 YYDKDF (reference sequence). The CDR3 totals 18 residues. Here the CDR3 reads CATSRVSGVKLNYNEQFF. CDR3 nucleotide sequence: TGTGCCACCAGCAGAGTGTCTGGCGTGAAGTTGAATTACAATGAGCAGTTCTTC.

In its sample, this clone was seen a few times. The V and J genes are TRBV10-3 and TRBJ1-5; D call uncertain. Germline CDR1 and CDR2: ENHRY and SYGVKD. CDR3 size: 13 residues. V lost 2 bases to trimming and J lost 3 bases, with 5 bases between them. CDR3 sequence: CAISEQPNQPQHF. The CDR3 DNA sequence: TGTGCCATCAGTGAGCAGCCCAATCAGCCCCAGCATTTT.

The chain has TRBV5-5 and TRBJ2-2, with 9 bases matching TRBD2. The V and J ends lost 1 base and 2 bases, in that order; junction bases with no gene match: 6. There are 17 residues in the CDR3. Germline V gene sequence: CDR1 SGHKS, CDR2 YYEKEE (reference sequence). The CDR3 region is CASSLFVAGANTGELFF. CDR3 nucleotide sequence: TGTGCCAGCAGCTTGTTTGTAGCGGGGGCCAACACCGGGGAGCTGTTTTTT.

CDR3 bases: TGCGCCAGCAGCTTACAGTGGGGAAACACTGAAGCTTTCTTT. Encoded protein: CASSLQWGNTEAFF. J is TRBJ1-1 and V is TRBV5-1; no definite D call. Germline CDR1 reads SGHRS; CDR2 reads YFSETQ. The CDR3 totals 14 residues. The ends were cut back, 2 bases at V and 2 bases at J, with 10 bases in the middle.

The chain has TRBV4-2 and TRBJ1-1, with TRBD1 as a possible D gene (5 bases). With 0 bases removed from V and 2 bases from J, the gap between germline ends came to 10 bases. CDR3 length: 15 residues. Germline CDR1 is LGHNA and CDR2 is YNFKEQ. This CDR3 reads CASSQEGRTNTEAFF. The CDR3 region has the DNA TGTGCCAGCAGCCAAGAGGGACGGACTAACACTGAAGCTTTCTTT.

The J gene is TRBJ1-1, the V gene TRBV5-1; the match to TRBD1 covers 7 bases. This CDR3 has 15 amino acids. Germline CDR1 is SGHRS and CDR2 is YFSETQ. J was trimmed by 6 bases and V by 0 bases; bases with no gene match: 8. The CDR3 protein is CASSLGTGDEPEAFF. CDR3 bases: TGCGCCAGCAGCTTGGGTACAGGGGATGAACCTGAAGCTTTCTTT.

The V call is TRBV11-2, the J call TRBJ2-2, with TRBD2 matching over 12 bases. This CDR3 comprises 19 residues. Trimming cost V 1 base and J 6 bases; bases outside gene matches: 12. The germline CDR1 and CDR2 sequences are SGHAT and FQNNGV. This CDR3 reads CASSLGRLAGGPGSGELFF. CDR3 nucleotide sequence: TGTGCCAGCAGCTTAGGGAGGCTAGCGGGGGGGCCTGGCTCCGGGGAGCTGTTTTTT.

V gene TRBV4-1 combines with J gene TRBJ1-1; D gene uncertain. Germline V gene data show CDR1 as MGHRA and CDR2 as YSYEKL. The CDR3 is made up of 16 amino acids. The V end was cut by 1 base, the J end by 5 bases, with 17 bases between. This CDR3 is CASSQVFRVKATEAFF. The CDR3, as DNA: TGCGCCAGCAGCCAAGTTTTTCGGGTGAAAGCGACTGAAGCTTTCTTT.

The V call is TRBV7-8, the J call TRBJ2-2; TRBD2 matches 9 bases. The length of the CDR3 is 19 residues. Germline CDR1 is SGHVS and CDR2 is FQNEAQ. The V gene end was trimmed by 1 base and the J gene end by 7 bases; junction bases not matched to a gene: 16. The CDR3 here is CASSLVPFGSGRSGGELFF. DNA of the CDR3: TGTGCCAGCAGCTTAGTCCCTTTTGGTAGCGGGAGATCCGGCGGGGAGCTGTTTTTT.

The V call is TRBV10-3, the J call TRBJ2-3; D unclear. The CDR3 consists of 13 residues. The germline V gene has CDR1 ENHRY and CDR2 SYGVKD. V was pared by 7 bases and J by 2 bases, with 10 bases between. The CDR3 nucleotides are TGTGCCATCAAACCGCCGGACACAGATACGCAGTATTTT. Amino acid sequence: CAIKPPDTDTQYF.

V is TRBV7-9 and J is TRBJ1-4; no firm D call. Looked up from germline, CDR1 is SEHNR and CDR2 is FQNEAQ (reference sequence). V shed 2 bases and J shed 3 bases, with 10 bases lying between them. The length of the CDR3 is 15 residues. The CDR3 nucleotides are TGTGCCAGCAGCTTAAAGGTCGGGGCTAATGAAAAACTGTTTTTT. This translates into CASSLKVGANEKLFF.

The V gene is TRBV6-6, the J gene TRBJ1-5; D is unresolved. V was trimmed by 2 bases and J by 11 bases, leaving 13 bases between them. The V gene's germline CDR1 is MNHNY and CDR2 SVGAGI (reference sequence). The CDR3 contains 13 residues. In nucleotides, the CDR3 is TGTGCCAGCAGTTACCGGGAAACTTCGTCCCAGCATTTT. The encoded protein is CASSYRETSSQHF.

This clone appeared once. The chain carries TRBV18 and TRBJ2-5; 8 bases fit TRBD1. Trimming took 4 bases from V and 5 from J; bases not matched to a gene: 6. The CDR3 is 14 residues long. Germline CDR1 KGHSH, CDR2 LQKENI. The CDR3 DNA follows: TGTGCCAGCTCACATCCAGGGGGCAGGGAGACCCAGTACTTC. Translated, it gives CASSHPGGRETQYF.

This clone was detected only a few times. The V gene is TRBV18, the J gene TRBJ1-1; D gene uncertain. Germline CDR1 KGHSH, CDR2 LQKENI. Trimming cost V 6 bases and J 1 base, with 18 bases left between them. CDR3 length: 16 residues. The CDR3 protein is CASSTTLVDTNTEAFF. CDR3 nucleotide sequence: TGTGCCAGCTCCACGACCTTGGTAGATACGAACACTGAAGCTTTCTTT.